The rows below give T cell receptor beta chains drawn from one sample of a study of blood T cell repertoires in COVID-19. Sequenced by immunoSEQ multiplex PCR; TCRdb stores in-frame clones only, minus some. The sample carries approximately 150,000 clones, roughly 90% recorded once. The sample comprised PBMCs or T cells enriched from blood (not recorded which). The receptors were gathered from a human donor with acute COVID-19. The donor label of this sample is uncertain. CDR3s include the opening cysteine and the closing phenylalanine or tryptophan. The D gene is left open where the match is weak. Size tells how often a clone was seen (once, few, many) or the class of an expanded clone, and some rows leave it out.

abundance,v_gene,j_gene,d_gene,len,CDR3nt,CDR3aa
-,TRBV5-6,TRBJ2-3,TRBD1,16,TGTGCCAGCAGCTTCGGGGACAGGGAGGTCCAAGATACGCAGTATTTT,CASSFGDREVQDTQYF
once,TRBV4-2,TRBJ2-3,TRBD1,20,TGTGCCAGCAGCCGTAGGACAGGGTTCAAGAAGTTCTCTAGCACAGATACGCAGTATTTT,CASSRRTGFKKFSSTDTQYF
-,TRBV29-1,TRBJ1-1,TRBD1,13,TGCAGCGCCGTGGGACAGATGAACACTGAAGCTTTCTTT,CSAVGQMNTEAFF
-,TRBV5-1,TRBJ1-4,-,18,TGCGCCAGCAGCTTGGTGGGGGGACTTGCAGCAACTAATGAAAAACTGTTTTTT,CASSLVGGLAATNEKLFF
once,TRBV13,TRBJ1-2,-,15,TGTGCCAGCAGCCCCTGGGGACATCAAAAGTATGGCTACACCTTC,CASSPWGHQKYGYTF
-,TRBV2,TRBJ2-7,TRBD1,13,TGTGCCAGCGGGGGACAGGTCTTTTACGAGCAGTACTTC,CASGGQVFYEQYF
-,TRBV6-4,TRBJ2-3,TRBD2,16,TGTGCCAGCAGCGAAGTAACTAGCGGGGGGGCCGATACGCAGTATTTT,CASSEVTSGGADTQYF
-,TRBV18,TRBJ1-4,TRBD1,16,TGTGCCAGCTCACTTTCGACAGGGGCCGGGGATGAAAAACTGTTTTTT,CASSLSTGAGDEKLFF
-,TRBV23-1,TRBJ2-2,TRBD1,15,TGCGCCAGCAGTCATCGGACAGGGATGGCCGGGGAGCTGTTTTTT,CASSHRTGMAGELFF
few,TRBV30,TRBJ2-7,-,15,TGTGCCTGGTCAGCGACGGGCCTAACGGGGTACGAGCAGTACTTC,CAWSATGLTGYEQYF
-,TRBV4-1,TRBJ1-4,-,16,TGCGCCAGCAGCCAGTGGCCGGGAGCAACTAATGAAAAACTGTTTTTT,CASSQWPGATNEKLFF
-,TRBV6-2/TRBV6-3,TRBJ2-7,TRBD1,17,TGTGCCAGCAGTTACGTTCCGGGACAGGGCGACCCTGGCGAGCAGTACTTC,CASSYVPGQGDPGEQYF
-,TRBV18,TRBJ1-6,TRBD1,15,TGTGCCAGCTCAGCTGAGGGACAGGGTTCTTCACCCCTCCACTTT,CASSAEGQGSSPLHF
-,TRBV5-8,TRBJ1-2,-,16,TGTGCCAGCAGCCCGGCGGGCATACAAGCCCTTATGGGCTACACCTTC,CASSPAGIQALMGYTF
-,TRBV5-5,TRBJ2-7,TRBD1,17,TGTGCCAGCACCGACGGGGCAACAGGGGCCAGCTCCTACGAGCAGTACTTC,CASTDGATGASSYEQYF
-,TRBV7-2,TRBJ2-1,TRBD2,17,TGTGCCAGCAGCTTACCCCCCAGGGCTAGCGGGGCGCTGAGGCAGTTCTTC,CASSLPPRASGALRQFF
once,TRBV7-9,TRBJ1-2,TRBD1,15,TGTGCTAGCAGCTCGTTCAGCCCGGGACAGGACATCTACACCTTC,CASSSFSPGQDIYTF
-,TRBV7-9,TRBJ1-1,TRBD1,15,TGTGCCAGCAGCAGGAACAGGGGGCGAAACACTGAAGCTTTCTTT,CASSRNRGRNTEAFF
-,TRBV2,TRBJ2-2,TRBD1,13,TGTGCCAGCAGTAAACAGGGGACCGGGGAGCTGTTTTTT,CASSKQGTGELFF
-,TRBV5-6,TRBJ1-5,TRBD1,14,TGTGCCAGCAGCCCTGGGACAGGGAATCAGCCCCAGCATTTT,CASSPGTGNQPQHF
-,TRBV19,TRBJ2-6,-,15,TGTGCCAGTAGTATCACAGTCTCTGGGGCCAACGTCCTGACTTTC,CASSITVSGANVLTF
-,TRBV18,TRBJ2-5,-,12,TGTGCCAGCCGCGAGGAGTTGCAGACCCAGTACTTC,CASREELQTQYF
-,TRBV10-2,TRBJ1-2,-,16,TGCGCCAGCAGTGACACCGCCTACAGGGCCAGCTATGGCTACACCTTC,CASSDTAYRASYGYTF
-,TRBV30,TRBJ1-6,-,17,TGTGCCTGGAGGCCCCCTTTGTCTGCGGCGGGGATTTCACCCCTCCACTTT,CAWRPPLSAAGISPLHF
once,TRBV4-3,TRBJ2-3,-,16,TGCGCCAGCAGCCAAGGGGCTAGCGAGACCACAGATACGCAGTATTTT,CASSQGASETTDTQYF
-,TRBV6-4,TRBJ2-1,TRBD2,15,TGTGCCAGCAGTGTAAAGTCTAGCGGTAACAATGAGCAGTTCTTC,CASSVKSSGNNEQFF
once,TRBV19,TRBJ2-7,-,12,TGTGCCAGTAGTATAGGGAGCCGGGAGCAGTACTTC,CASSIGSREQYF
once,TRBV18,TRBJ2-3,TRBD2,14,TGTGCCAGCTCACCTGCGGGGGGGCCGGATACGCAGTATTTT,CASSPAGGPDTQYF
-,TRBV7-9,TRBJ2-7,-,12,TGTGCCAGTACAGGGAAGTTCTACGAGCAGTACTTC,CASTGKFYEQYF
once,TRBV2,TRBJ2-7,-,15,TGTGCCAGCAGTGATGTCTCAGGGGAGACCTACGAGCAGTACTTC,CASSDVSGETYEQYF
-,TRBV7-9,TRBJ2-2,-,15,TGTGCCAGCAGCTTACCGGTCTTGAACACCGGGGAGCTGTTTTTT,CASSLPVLNTGELFF
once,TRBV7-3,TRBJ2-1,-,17,TGTGCCAGCAGTAAATATGCTGTAGCGGAAAGAGGGGATGAGCAGTTCTTC,CASSKYAVAERGDEQFF
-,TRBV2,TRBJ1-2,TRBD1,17,TGTGCCAGCAGCGCCCAACTTAGCGGACAGGGGGTACATGGCTACACCTTC,CASSAQLSGQGVHGYTF
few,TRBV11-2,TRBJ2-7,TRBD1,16,TGTGCCAGCAGCTTAGGCCGGGACAGCGGCTCCTACGAGCAGTACTTC,CASSLGRDSGSYEQYF
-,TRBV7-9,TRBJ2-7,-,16,TGTGCCAGCAGCCTCAGCGGCGGGACAGTTCACTACGAGCAGTACTTC,CASSLSGGTVHYEQYF
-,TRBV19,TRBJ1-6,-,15,TGTGCCACCCTCCCGGGGGTAGGATGGAATTCACCCCTCCACTTT,CATLPGVGWNSPLHF
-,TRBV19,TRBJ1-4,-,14,TGTGCCAGTAGTGCGACAGCAACTAATGAAAAACTGTTTTTT,CASSATATNEKLFF
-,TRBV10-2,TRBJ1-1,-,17,TGCGCCAGCAGTCCACCGGGACACAGTACTATGAACACTGAAGCTTTCTTT,CASSPPGHSTMNTEAFF
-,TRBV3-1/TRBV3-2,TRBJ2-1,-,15,TGTGCCAGCAGCCTTAGCGTAAGCTCCTACAATGAGCAGTTCTTC,CASSLSVSSYNEQFF
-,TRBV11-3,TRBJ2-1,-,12,TGTGCCAGCAGCCCCGAGGGTAATGAGCAGTTCTTC,CASSPEGNEQFF
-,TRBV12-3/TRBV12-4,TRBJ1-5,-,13,TGTGCCAGCAGTTTTAACAGGGAAGAGCCCCAGCATTTT,CASSFNREEPQHF
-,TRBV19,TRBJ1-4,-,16,TGTGCCAGTAGTCGTAGACAGCGCGCAACTAATGAAAAACTGTTTTTT,CASSRRQRATNEKLFF